The 19 T cell receptor beta chains below come from one sample, sequenced in a study of cytomegalovirus exposure and HLA in healthy donors. TCRdb's copy holds only in-frame clones and misses some; the assay was immunoSEQ multiplex PCR. The sample carries about 65,000 clones, about 90% recorded once. The sample was PBMCs. The receptor source for this set is a woman in her late teens or twenties in good health and CMV-seronegative.

The J gene is TRBJ2-6, the V gene TRBV9, with a possible D match to TRBD2 (5 bases). Trimming removed 0 bases from V and 0 bases from J, with 7 bases in between. This CDR3 is built from 16 residues. Germline V gene lookup returns CDR1 SGDLS and CDR2 YYNGEE. The CDR3 here is CASSVVGSSGANVLTF. The CDR3 region has the DNA TGTGCCAGCAGCGTAGTTGGGAGCTCTGGGGCCAACGTCCTGACTTTC.

This clone has just one count. The rearrangement links TRBV27 to TRBJ2-1, with a weak D call TRBD1 (5 bases). The germline V and J ends were trimmed by 2 bases and 5 bases, with 7 bases remaining between them. The CDR3 sequence is 13 residues long. Germline-derived CDR1 and CDR2 are MNHEY and SMNVEV (reference sequence). The CDR3 coding sequence is TGTGCCAGCAGTTTACAAGGGGACAATGAGCAGTTCTTC. The encoded protein is CASSLQGDNEQFF.

This clone was observed a single time. This chain connects TRBV10-3 to TRBJ2-6; 7 nucleotides line up with TRBD1. The CDR3 totals 18 residues. The junction had 14 bases not matched to a gene; V was cut back by 7 bases and J by 2 bases. The germline V gene has CDR1 ENHRY and CDR2 SYGVKD. CDR3 bases: TGTGCCATCAAGGGGGCCGGGGCAGGGGCTACTGGGGCCAACGTCCTGACTTTC. It specifies CAIKGAGAGATGANVLTF.

The rearrangement uses TRBV7-9 and TRBJ2-7; the D gene is possibly TRBD2 (5 bases). The V and J ends lost 3 bases and 3 bases respectively, with 9 bases between them. In germline, CDR1 is SEHNR, CDR2 FQNEAQ (reference sequence). This CDR3 is 13 amino acids long. The CDR3 sequence is CASSLGANYEQYF. In DNA, the CDR3 is TGTGCCAGCAGCTTGGGAGCAAACTACGAGCAGTACTTC.

The chain is built from TRBV28 and TRBJ2-7; weak D call: TRBD2 (6 bases). The CDR3 has 16 amino acids. The germline CDR1 and CDR2 sequences are MDHEN and SYDVKM. V was trimmed by 6 bases and J by 0 bases, leaving 18 bases between them. The CDR3 reads CASSPLGWEDSYEQYF. DNA of the CDR3: TGTGCCAGCAGCCCCCTTGGGTGGGAGGACTCCTACGAGCAGTACTTC.

This clone was recorded a few times. This sequence joins TRBV5-4 and TRBJ1-2; 7 bases fit TRBD1. CDR1 SGHNT and CDR2 YYREEE come from the germline V gene (reference sequence). The CDR3 is 14 residues long. V was pared by 0 bases and J by 6 bases, with 5 bases of the junction left unmatched. CDR3: CASSLDRGMDGYTF. Written as DNA, the CDR3 is TGTGCCAGCAGCTTGGACAGGGGAATGGATGGCTACACCTTC. The complete variable domain, with remaining parts taken from reference TRBV5-4 and TRBJ1-2, reads ETGVTQSPTHLIKTRGQQVTLRCSSQSGHNTVSWYQQALGQGPQFIFQYYREEENGRGNFPPRFSGLQFPNYSSELNVNALELDDSALYLCASSLDRGMDGYTFGSGTRLTVV.

The chain carries TRBV6-1 and TRBJ2-7; maybe TRBD2 (6 bases). CDR1 MNHNS and CDR2 SASEGT come from the germline V gene. The CDR3 loop spans 14 amino acids. The V end was cut by 5 bases, the J end by 5 bases, with 16 bases between. CDR3 sequence: CASSPRDSRDEQYF. CDR3 sequence (DNA): TGTGCCAGCAGTCCACGGGACTCTCGGGACGAGCAGTACTTC.

The V call is TRBV5-5, the J call TRBJ1-5; unclear D gene. CDR1 is SGHKS and CDR2 is YYEKEE in the germline V gene (reference sequence). The CDR3 has 17 amino acids. V was pared by 4 bases and J by 0 bases, with 17 bases between. The CDR3 DNA reads as TGTGCCAGCAGCAGAAAGGCGGATCAAATTAGCAATCAGCCCCAGCATTTT. Residues: CASSRKADQISNQPQHF.

This clone was recorded a few times. The chain links TRBV11-1 to TRBJ2-3; D unclear. Germline CDR1 reads SGHAT; CDR2 reads FQDESV (reference sequence). This CDR3 region has 12 residues. With 4 bases removed from V and 2 bases from J, the gap between germline ends came to 4 bases. The chain's CDR3 is CASSSITDTQYF. CDR3 nucleotide sequence: TGTGCCAGCAGCTCTATCACAGATACGCAGTATTTT.

The J gene is TRBJ2-1, the V gene TRBV27; TRBD2 aligns across 7 bases. CDR3 size: 14 residues. Per the germline V gene, CDR1 is MNHEY and CDR2 is SMNVEV (reference sequence). After removal of 1 base from V and 10 bases from J, the junction contained 7 bases not matched to a gene. Here the CDR3 reads CASSLLSPTSEQFF. The CDR3 DNA sequence: TGTGCCAGCAGTTTATTGTCCCCGACTAGCGAGCAGTTCTTC.

This clone has more than one count but fewer than ten. The chain carries TRBV11-3 and TRBJ1-1, with 8 bases identical to TRBD1. In germline, CDR1 is SGHNT, CDR2 YENEEA. This CDR3 is built from 14 residues. The V and J ends lost 5 bases and 5 bases, in that order; junction bases with no gene match: 7. CDR3 sequence reads: CASSPGGDRTEAFF. DNA for the CDR3: TGTGCCAGCAGCCCTGGGGGGGACAGGACTGAAGCTTTCTTT.

V is TRBV2 and J is TRBJ1-3, with TRBD1 identical over 9 bases. Trimming at V came to 6 bases and at J to 2 bases, leaving 5 bases not matched to a gene. CDR1 SNHLY and CDR2 FYNNEI come from the germline V gene. The length of the CDR3 is 15 residues. CDR3 sequence: CASSDGTGTGNTIYF. DNA of the CDR3: TGTGCCAGCAGCGACGGGACAGGGACTGGAAACACCATATATTTT.

The V and J genes are TRBV10-3 and TRBJ1-4; tentatively, D is TRBD1 (6 bases). The CDR3 spans 16 residues. Trimming took off 4 bases at V and 0 bases at J, with 12 bases between the two ends. The germline V gene encodes CDR1 ENHRY and CDR2 SYGVKD. The CDR3 DNA follows: TGTGCCATCAGTGCGGACAGTGTTGCAACTAATGAAAAACTGTTTTTT. Amino acid sequence: CAISADSVATNEKLFF.

This clone occurred once. V usage is TRBV21-1 and J usage is TRBJ1-4; TRBD1, the D gene given by the table, was not confirmed from the DNA. TRBV21-1 is a recognized pseudogene. The CDR3 loop spans 14 amino acids. The CDR3 sequence is CAIRDTSTNEKLFF. CDR3 nucleotide sequence: TGTGCCATAAGGGACACCTCAACTAATGAAAAACTGTTTTTT.

This rearrangement joins TRBV5-1 to TRBJ2-3, with a possible D match to TRBD1 (6 bases). This CDR3 comprises 16 residues. Germline CDR1 is SGHRS and CDR2 is YFSETQ. V shed 4 bases and J shed 0 bases, with 15 bases lying between them. The CDR3 nucleotides are TGCGCCAGCAGCATCGGACAGCCTACTAGCACAGATACGCAGTATTTT. It yields the protein CASSIGQPTSTDTQYF. Based on the CDR3 plus reference TRBV5-1 and TRBJ2-3, the full variable domain is KAGVTQTPRYLIKTRGQQVTLSCSPISGHRSVSWYQQTPGQGLQFLFEYFSETQRNKGNFPGRFSGRQFSNSRSEMNVSTLELGDSALYLCASSIGQPTSTDTQYFGPGTRLTVL.

This rearrangement joins TRBV28 to TRBJ1-4; 7 bases fit TRBD1. The CDR3 loop spans 15 amino acids. J gave up 8 bases and V 5 bases, and 11 bases lay outside the gene matches. Per germline, CDR1 MDHEN and CDR2 SYDVKM. CDR3 loop: CASSQSDRVGEKLFF. CDR3 bases: TGTGCCAGCAGTCAGAGTGACAGGGTAGGAGAAAAACTGTTTTTT.

V usage is TRBV29-1 and J usage is TRBJ1-2; unclear D gene. Looked up from germline, CDR1 is SQVTM and CDR2 is ANQGSEA. This CDR3 spans 12 amino acids. Between the trimmed V and J ends, which lost 1 base and 4 bases, there was a span of 7 bases. The CDR3 coding sequence is TGCAGCGTTGAAGGGGCAGTCTATGGCTACACCTTC. It encodes CSVEGAVYGYTF.

This chain joins TRBV28 and TRBJ2-1; 7 nucleotides align to TRBD1. Trimming took 5 bases from V and 14 from J; bases not matched to a gene: 9. CDR3 length: 12 amino acids. Germline-derived CDR1 and CDR2 are MDHEN and SYDVKM. CDR3 sequence: CASSGPGTAEFF. DNA of the CDR3: TGTGCCAGCAGTGGACCCGGGACAGCGGAGTTCTTC.

The DNA for the CDR3 is TGCAGTGCCACACCCCTGCTCGAGCAGTACTTC. Translated: CSATPLLEQYF. The rearrangement uses TRBV20-1 and TRBJ2-7; D remains ambiguous. V dropped 6 bases and J dropped 6 bases, with 12 bases sitting between them. This CDR3 comprises 11 residues. Germline V CDR1 and CDR2: DFQATT, SNEGSKA (reference sequence).